This T cell receptor (beta chain) was recorded in a study of memory CD4+ T cells and cytomegalovirus serostatus. Study-wide points: Of 150 to 200 reported CMV TCRbeta sequences, under 70 were found in memory CD4+ repertoires. Repertoires predicted CMV serostatus with median bootstrapped AUC of about 0.96.

For this clone: Antigen specificity is unknown.

Authors' analysis steps: Out-of-frame sequences were removed, leaving 2 million to 2.5 million distinct TCRbeta sequences. Produced via immunoSEQ multiplex PCR; TCRdb's table is partial and in-frame only. That table gives V, J and clone size, and the DNA gave D and trimming. The top ten hold around 0.4% of the sample, which has approximately 56,000 clones, 82% seen once. The sort gate was single viable CD3+CD4+CD8-CD45RO+ cells for memory CD4+ T cells. CMV serostatus came from serum IgG against pp150, pp28, p38, p52. The V end lost 0 bases, the J end lost 7 bases, and 16 bases lay between the germline ends. Germline CDR1 is SGHRS and CDR2 is YFSETQ. The CDR3 is made up of 16 amino acids.

The source of this sequence is an adult in good health and CMV-seronegative. The V and J genes are TRBV5-1 and TRBJ1-4; perhaps TRBD1 as D (6 bases). The sequenced material came from memory CD4+ T cells from blood. CDR3 sequence (DNA): TGCGCCAGCAGCTTGGTGGTCGGAGGGGGATCTGAAAAACTGTTTTTT. This gives the protein CASSLVVGGGSEKLFF. The variable domain in full, with the rest retrieved from reference TRBV5-1 and TRBJ1-4, is KAGVTQTPRYLIKTRGQQVTLSCSPISGHRSVSWYQQTPGQGLQFLFEYFSETQRNKGNFPGRFSGRQFSNSRSEMNVSTLELGDSALYLCASSLVVGGGSEKLFFGSGTQLSVL.